This T cell receptor beta chain was recorded in a study of blood T cell repertoires in COVID-19. Turning to the study itself: T cells, B-cell-depleted T cells, or PBMCs provided the cDNA or gDNA that served as material.

Germline CDR1 reads MDHEN; CDR2 reads SYDVKM. The CDR3 totals 15 residues. V was shortened by 3 bases and J by 2 bases, with 13 bases between the two germline ends. Profiling relied on immunoSEQ multiplex PCR, and the TCRdb table lists in-frame clones only, not all of them. This table holds almost 200,000 clones, about 90% found once. The chain is built from TRBV28 and TRBJ2-5; D remains unclear. The sequencing input was peripheral blood. This clonotype originated in a woman aged 70-85 years with acute or convalescent COVID-19. The CDR3 DNA is TGTGCCAGCAGTTTCGATCGCTATACTCAAGAGACCCAGTACTTC. Residues: CASSFDRYTQETQYF.